This TCR beta chain was recorded in a study of T-cell reconstitution after alpha-beta-depleted transplantation in children. This clonotype was found many times. For TCRbeta, the library was prepared with unique molecular identifiers. TCRdb reanalysed the PCR reads using MiXCR and keeps one entry per CDR3 protein. The sample yields just over 70,000 distinct CDR3 sequences, around 6.6% seen once. The V gene end was trimmed by 4 bases and the J gene end by 4 bases; junction bases not matched to a gene: 4. CDR1 SGDLS and CDR2 YYNGEE come from the germline V gene. There are 14 residues in the CDR3. The chain couples TRBV9 to TRBJ2-2; TRBD1 matches 7 bases. Specimen: PBMCs from the stem cell graft donor, collected from the stem cell graft. This TCR was sampled from a human donor who donated a stem cell graft to a child with acute lymphoblastic leukemia. The CDR3 bases are TGTGCCAGCAGCTACAGGGGAGTCACCGGGGAGCTGTTTTTT. Encoded protein: CASSYRGVTGELFF.